This T cell receptor (beta chain) was recovered during a study of T cell changes during pregnancy in multiple sclerosis. Sequencing was performed with immunoSEQ multiplex PCR; in TCRdb, only in-frame clones are kept and a portion is missing. The sample consists of roughly 60,000 clones, 91% of them appearing once. Germline loops: CDR1 LNHDA, CDR2 SQIVND (reference sequence). This CDR3 comprises 17 residues. Trimming removed 4 bases from V and 5 bases from J; junction bases left unmatched: 12. This chain connects TRBV19 to TRBJ2-5; 11 bases align to TRBD1. This receptor was taken from a female donor with multiple sclerosis, enrolled in a pregnancy study. The starting material was peripheral blood, obtained before pregnancy. Written as DNA, the CDR3 is TGTGCCAGTAGTACGAGGGGGGACAGGGGGGTGAGGGAGACCCAGTACTTC. As protein: CASSTRGDRGVRETQYF.